The sequence of this TCR beta chain was determined in a study of CD8 T cells in Susac syndrome. Study summary: When their blood was taken, the Susac syndrome patients had either not yet had any therapy, were taking corticosteroids, or were taking intravenous immunoglobulin alone.

Looked up from germline, CDR1 is GTSNPN and CDR2 is SVGIG (reference sequence). The CDR3 loop spans 13 amino acids. V was pared by 3 bases and J by 6 bases, with 7 bases of the junction left unmatched. Whole-study findings and limits: The number of individuals included in the study's TCR sequencing and HLA analysis was acknowledged as relatively small.

Sequencing of TCR beta, carried out with a high-throughput approach, was applied to CD8+ and CD4+ T cells from the blood. Concerning this clonotype itself: Its antigen is as yet unknown.

RNA amounts of about 0.45 to 1 ug underwent reverse transcription with random hexamers. Across 54 Vbeta and 13 Jbeta, immunoSEQ multiplex PCR amplified TCR beta CDR3. From the immunoSEQ multiplex PCR reads, TCRdb called clonotypes with MiXCR, one entry per CDR3 protein. In the table there are around 180,000 distinct CDR3 sequences, 94% of which are singletons. This chain uses TRBV30 with TRBJ1-2, with 7 positions matching TRBD1. The clonotype originates from a human donor with Susac syndrome. Material for sequencing was CD4+ T cells from PBMCs. This CDR3 is CAWSTGQLDGYTF. The CDR3, as DNA: TGTGCCTGGAGCACGGGACAGCTTGATGGCTACACCTTC.